This TCR beta chain derives from a study of control samples from healthy donors and cancer patients (dated by TCRdb to the early 2020s). As to this clone: Its antigen is unknown. Base qualities were left out, and no much larger clone turns up one base away.

Trimming accounts for 4 bases at V and 6 bases at J, while the number of junction bases matched to no gene is 13. From a lookup of the germline V gene, CDR1 and CDR2 are LGHNA and YNFKEQ. Counted from cysteine to phenylalanine, this CDR3 has 16 amino acids. Left in the record is the CDR3 DNA by itself, 48 bases read in frame from the first base. The library was produced with the immunoSEQ multiplex PCR assay. The table comes from immuneACCESS by way of TCRdb, which keeps in-frame sequences with V and J called. Part of the clones is missing from these tables; in studies checked, under half for an unresolved V gene and the rest for unknown reasons. The sample has 100,000 to 150,000 clones on record, 90% of them singletons. About 2.7% of the sample belongs to the ten largest clones.

The receptor was isolated from a man aged 35-49 years in good health. Recombination linked TRBV4-2 to TRBJ1-2, with 8 bases aligning to TRBD1. Sample: blood. The base sequence is TGTGCCAGCAGCCCCACGTCAGGGGGCGTCGTGGATGGCTACACCTTC. This translates into CASSPTSGGVVDGYTF.